This T cell receptor beta chain was retrieved from a study of blood T cell repertoires in COVID-19. In the study overall: T cells, B-cell-depleted T cells, or PBMCs supplied cDNA or gDNA.

Under the authors' procedure: The assay estimated nucleated cells by amplifying reference gene primers. Assay: immunoSEQ multiplex PCR; the TCRdb copy retains only in-frame clones and omits some. V and J calls and clone size follow that table, whereas D and trimming were derived from the DNA. The table has about 270,000 clones, 88% seen once; the top ten hold 2.5% to 3.5%. Germline assignment: CDR1 MNHEY and CDR2 SMNVEV (reference sequence). V was pared by 3 bases and J by 2 bases, with 7 bases between. This CDR3 is built from 14 residues. This receptor was identified in a woman in her 50s who had recovered from COVID-19. V is TRBV27 and J is TRBJ1-4; D is unresolved. The sample consisted of PBMCs or T cells enriched from blood (not recorded which). The CDR3 DNA reads as TGTGCCAGCAGTTTCGATAGTACTAATGAAAAACTGTTTTTT. Translation: CASSFDSTNEKLFF.